A single T cell receptor beta chain is shown here with its context. This clone was detected only once. What this receptor recognizes is not known. No much larger clone exists at a distance of one base, and base qualities are not known. The sample is drawn from a study of vaccination effects on CD4 cells after COVID-19 (dated by TCRdb to between 2020 and 2023). Background on the whole study: Each participant got two doses of an mRNA SARS-CoV-2 vaccine, either BNT162b2 or mRNA-1273. Cultures from other donors in the study were sequenced with the Oncomine TCR Beta short-read assay on an Illumina iSeq 100. SARS-CoV-2 spike-specific CD4+ TCR repertoires were compared before and after mRNA vaccination in COVID-19 convalescent patients and in infection-naive vaccine recipients. Pre-vaccine samples were drawn from a couple of convalescent patients 16 days and one week before the first dose, at 142 and 148 days after COVID-19 diagnosis. Altogether, around eleven COVID-19 convalescent patients and several SARS-CoV-2-naive healthy vaccine recipients made up the full study.

Library construction relied on the immunoSEQ multiplex PCR assay. DNA from the cultured, isolated CD4+ T cells was subjected to TCR beta CDR3 sequencing. The source study handled its data this way. Non-productive TCR sequences were removed, reads were trimmed to the CDR3 region, and CDR3s of at least 7 amino acids were retained. Antigen-specific clonotypes were identified using the MANAFEST web app by comparison of expansion in peptide wells against reference cultures. Positive clones required FDR<0.05 expansion versus reference and all other wells, odds ratio above 5, and frequency above 0.1% in two replicate wells. Cross-reactive clonotypes were defined as significantly expanded in SARS-CoV-2 spike wells and in at least one common cold coronavirus spike condition. CDR3 similarity was assessed by Levenshtein distance with the stringdist R package, and unrooted trees were built with ape in R 3.6.1. The immuneACCESS repertoire file appears here via TCRdb, limited to in-frame rearrangements. These files lack a portion of the clones; in checked studies, under half of the deficit traces to unresolved V genes, and the cause of the others is not known. V, J and clone size are taken as reported in that table, and D and trimming were inferred from the DNA itself. Recorded for this sample are about 19,000 clones; roughly 72% of them occurred a single time. The ten most abundant clones make up 15% to 20% of the sample.

The ViraFEST assay stimulated PBMC with viral peptide pools and then used TCR sequencing to identify antigen-specific CD4+ T cell clonotypes by expansion. After more than 9 days of culture, CD4+ T cells were isolated with the EasySep CD4+ T cell isolation kit. PCR-confirmed SARS-CoV-2 infection had occurred in convalescent patients between March and December 2020, before the Alpha, Beta and Delta variants emerged in the United States. Each well held fewer than 2.5 million PBMC cultured in IMDM containing approximately 5.3% human AB serum, about 10 IU/ml IL-2 and gentamicin, along with approximately 10 ug/ml peptides. Half of the culture medium was replaced with fresh IL-2-containing medium on days 3 and 7. Unless noted otherwise, every peptide stimulation condition was cultured in triplicate wells. Using Ficoll-Paque Plus gradient centrifugation, PBMC were separated from whole blood and then either used fresh or cryopreserved at -140C. Overlapping peptide pools spanned the spike proteins of SARS-CoV-2 and the common cold coronaviruses HCoV-NL63, HCoV-OC43 and HCoV-229E. The QIAamp micro DNA kit was used to extract genomic DNA from the cultured CD4+ T cells.

Based on the germline V gene, the CDR1 and CDR2 sequences are ENHRY and SYGVKD. At the junction V is shortened by 4 bases and J by 1 base, with 8 bases in between. Taken from cysteine to phenylalanine, the CDR3 has 14 residues. Kept here is only the CDR3 DNA, which spans 42 bases and is read in frame from base 1. Overall results and qualifications from the work: In convalescent patients, the post-vaccine spike-reactive repertoire consisted mainly of new vaccine-induced clones, largely distinct from infection-induced clones. Only a small number of convalescent patients were included, and no early post-infection timepoints were available, which limited the study. Both infection-induced and vaccine-induced clones contracted markedly at late post-vaccination timepoints, which is consistent with waning T cell responses.

The chain is made from TRBV10-3 and TRBJ1-3, with no confidently assigned D gene. The sample in question was CD4+ T cells from PBMCs cultured with SARS-CoV-2 spike peptides, obtained before COVID-19 vaccination. The cell subset or site label for this specimen denotes: SARS-CoV-2 spike overlapping peptide pool stimulation. The source is a human donor who had a prior SARS-CoV-2 infection. The nucleotides are TGTGCCATCAGTGGTTGGACTTCTGGAAACACCATATATTTT. It specifies CAISGWTSGNTIYF.